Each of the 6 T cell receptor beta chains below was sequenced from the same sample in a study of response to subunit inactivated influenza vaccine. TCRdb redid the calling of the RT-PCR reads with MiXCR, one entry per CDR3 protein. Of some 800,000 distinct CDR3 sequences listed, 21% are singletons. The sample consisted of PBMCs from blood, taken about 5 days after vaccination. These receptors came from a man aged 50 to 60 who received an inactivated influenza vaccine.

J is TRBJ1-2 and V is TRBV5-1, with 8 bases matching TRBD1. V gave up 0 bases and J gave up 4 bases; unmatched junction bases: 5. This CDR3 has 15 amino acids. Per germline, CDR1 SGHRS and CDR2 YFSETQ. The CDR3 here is CASSLGGQATYGYTF. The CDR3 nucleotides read TGCGCCAGCAGCTTGGGGGGACAGGCCACCTATGGCTACACCTTC.

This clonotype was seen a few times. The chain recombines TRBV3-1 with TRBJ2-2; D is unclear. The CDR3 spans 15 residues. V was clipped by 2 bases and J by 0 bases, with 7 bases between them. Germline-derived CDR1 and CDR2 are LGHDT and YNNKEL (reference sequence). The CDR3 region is CASSQFTANTGELFF. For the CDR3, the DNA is TGTGCCAGCAGCCAATTCACAGCGAACACCGGGGAGCTGTTTTTT.

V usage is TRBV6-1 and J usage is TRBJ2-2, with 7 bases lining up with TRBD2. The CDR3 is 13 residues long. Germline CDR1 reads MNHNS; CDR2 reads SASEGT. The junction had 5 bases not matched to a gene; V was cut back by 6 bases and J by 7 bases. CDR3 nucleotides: TGTGCCAGCAGCCTCCGGGAGGACGGGGAGCTGTTTTTT. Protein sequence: CASSLREDGELFF.

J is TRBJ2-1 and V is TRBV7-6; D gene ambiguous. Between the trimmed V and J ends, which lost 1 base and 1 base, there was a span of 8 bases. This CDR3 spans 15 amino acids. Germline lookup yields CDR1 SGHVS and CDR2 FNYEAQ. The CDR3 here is CASSLDQKSYNEQFF. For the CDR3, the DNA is TGTGCCAGCAGCTTAGACCAGAAGTCCTACAATGAGCAGTTCTTC.

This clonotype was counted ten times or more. The CDR3 region has the DNA TGTGCCAGCAGCTTAGCGCATGGGACAGGGACCCTCCACTTT. Its translation is CASSLAHGTGTLHF. The chain links TRBV7-2 to TRBJ1-6; TRBD1 matches at 9 bases. From germline, CDR1 is SGHTA and CDR2 FQGNSA. This CDR3 region has 14 residues. J gave up 14 bases and V 0 bases, and 5 bases lay outside the gene matches.

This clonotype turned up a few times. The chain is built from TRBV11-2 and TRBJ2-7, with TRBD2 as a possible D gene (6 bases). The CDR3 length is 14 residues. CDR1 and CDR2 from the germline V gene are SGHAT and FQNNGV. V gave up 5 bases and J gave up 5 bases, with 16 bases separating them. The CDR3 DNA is TGTGCCAGCAGCCCCTACGCAGCGGGCGACGAGCAGTACTTC. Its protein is CASSPYAAGDEQYF.